Here is one T cell receptor beta chain with its context. The antigen remains undetermined. The record originates from a study of OX40 agonist ivuxolimab in advanced cancers. CDR1 SGHVS and CDR2 FQNEAQ come from the germline V gene. Losses at the gene ends were 2 bases for V and 7 bases for J; bases not matched to a gene: 8. This CDR3 comprises 15 residues. Study-wide points: Clonal expansion from baseline to week 6 occurred in both CD4+ and CD8+ T cells.

Profiling relied on immunoSEQ multiplex PCR, and the TCRdb table lists in-frame clones only, not all of them. This sample carries tens of thousands of clones, 65% to 90% of them seen once, and the ten largest clones take under 0.7%. The J gene is TRBJ2-1, the V gene TRBV7-8; 7 nucleotides match TRBD2. The input for sequencing was CD4+ or CD8+ T cells sorted from blood, taken in a trial of the OX40 agonist ivuxolimab. This sequence was found in an adult with an advanced solid tumor such as melanoma, head and neck, liver or kidney cancer. CDR3 nucleotide sequence: TGTGCCAGCAGCTTACGGCGGGAGAGGAGAAATGAGCAGTTCTTC. Translation: CASSLRRERRNEQFF.